This T cell receptor beta chain was sequenced for a study of yellow fever vaccine responses in identical twins. This CDR3 is built from 13 residues. Germline V gene lookup returns CDR1 DFQATT and CDR2 SNEGSKA (reference sequence). Trimming took 6 bases from V and 5 from J; bases not matched to a gene: 6. TCRdb ran MiXCR on the RT-PCR reads and lists one entry per CDR3 protein. The sample lists about 9,000 distinct CDR3 sequences; roughly 83% were seen once. The sequenced sample was T cells from blood (PBMCs), unsorted or a sorted subset (not recorded which), obtained before or after yellow fever vaccination (not recorded which). V and J are TRBV20-1 and TRBJ2-5, with TRBD2 matching over 10 bases. The clonotype originates from a woman in her late teens or twenties who received the yellow fever vaccine. The chain's CDR3 is CSAPAGGSETQYF. CDR3 nucleotides: TGCAGTGCCCCAGCGGGGGGGAGCGAGACCCAGTACTTC.